The next 12 T cell receptor beta chains were all read from a single sample in a study of brain metastases from non-small cell lung cancer. The method was immunoSEQ multiplex PCR; TCRdb's version includes in-frame clones alone and lacks a portion of them. The sample consists of over 1,500 clones, roughly 84% of them appearing once. Sequencing was performed on primary lung tumor tissue. The receptors originated from a donor aged 40 or older with non-small cell lung cancer.

The chain has TRBV6-1 and TRBJ2-2; 9 nucleotides align to TRBD2. Germline V gene data show CDR1 as MNHNS and CDR2 as SASEGT. The junction had 4 bases not matched to a gene; V was cut back by 4 bases and J by 1 base. The CDR3 has 16 residues. CDR3 loop: CASSVPAGGNTGELFF. DNA of the CDR3: TGTGCCAGCAGTGTTCCAGCGGGAGGGAACACCGGGGAGCTGTTTTTT.

The V and J genes are TRBV6-2 or TRBV6-3 and TRBJ2-5; 9 bases fit TRBD2. From germline, CDR1 is MNHEY and CDR2 SVGEGT. J was trimmed by 5 bases and V by 6 bases; bases with no gene match: 7. The CDR3 spans 14 residues. CDR3 sequence (DNA): TGTGCCAGCAGCCCGGGACTAGCAAGGGAGACCCAGTACTTC. Encoded protein: CASSPGLARETQYF.

The chain joins TRBV10-3 to TRBJ1-5; 10 bases are a match to TRBD1. The germline V gene encodes CDR1 ENHRY and CDR2 SYGVKD. The CDR3 consists of 14 residues. V was pared by 6 bases and J by 5 bases, with 4 bases of the junction left unmatched. CDR3 in amino acids: CAISPGQGDQPQHF. CDR3 sequence (DNA): TGTGCCATCAGCCCAGGACAGGGGGATCAGCCCCAGCATTTT.

V is TRBV3-1 (or the pseudogene TRBV3-2) and J is TRBJ1-1; no clear D gene. V was clipped by 4 bases and J by 1 base, with 7 bases between them. This CDR3 comprises 13 residues. Germline CDR1 reads LGHDT; CDR2 reads YNNKEL (reference sequence). DNA for the CDR3: TGTGCCAGCAGCCGGCGCCCGAACACTGAAGCTTTCTTT. Amino acids: CASSRRPNTEAFF.

This rearrangement joins TRBV12-3 or TRBV12-4 to TRBJ2-5; 7 nucleotides align to TRBD1. V lost 3 bases and J lost 5; bases outside the gene matches: 3. The CDR3 sequence is 13 residues long. The CDR3 DNA reads TGTGCCAGCAGTTTTAACAGGGGCGAGACCCAGTACTTC. Residues: CASSFNRGETQYF.

The gene calls are TRBV2 and TRBJ2-7, with D perhaps TRBD2 (5 bases). The CDR3 contains 12 residues. Germline CDR1 is SNHLY and CDR2 is FYNNEI. V shed 10 bases and J shed 2 bases, with 12 bases lying between them. CDR3 region: CATRGFAYEQYF. CDR3 nucleotides: TGTGCCACCCGGGGTTTTGCCTACGAGCAGTACTTC.

This clone was seen only once. V usage is TRBV6-5 and J usage is TRBJ1-1; 7 positions agree with TRBD1. CDR3 length: 15 residues. CDR1 and CDR2 (germline): MNHEY, SVGAGI. V was pared by 7 bases and J by 3 bases, with 11 bases of the junction left unmatched. The CDR3 loop reads CASTIIRTGDTEAFF. CDR3 bases: TGTGCCAGCACCATTATAAGGACAGGCGACACTGAAGCTTTCTTT.

The gene calls are TRBV5-1 and TRBJ2-7, with D perhaps matching TRBD1 (5 bases). The V end was cut by 5 bases, the J end by 1 base, with 10 bases between. The CDR3 contains 13 residues. In germline, CDR1 is SGHRS, CDR2 YFSETQ. CDR3 sequence (DNA): TGCGCCAGCAGTGCGACAGTTTCCTACGAGCAGTACTTC. This sequence encodes CASSATVSYEQYF.

The V call is TRBV5-4, the J call TRBJ2-5, with TRBD1 identical over 7 bases. CDR1 and CDR2 from the germline V gene are SGHNT and YYREEE (reference sequence). V trimming: 0 bases; J trimming: 2 bases; junction bases outside the gene matches: 1. The CDR3 runs 14 residues. CDR3 loop: CASSLAGQQETQYF. CDR3 in DNA: TGTGCCAGCAGCTTGGCGGGACAGCAAGAGACCCAGTACTTC.

The chain links TRBV27 to TRBJ1-2; no definite D call. CDR3 length: 13 residues. Trimming stripped 3 bases from V and 5 bases from J, with 10 bases between. Germline assignment: CDR1 MNHEY and CDR2 SMNVEV (reference sequence). The CDR3 here is CASSLSGSYGYTF. The CDR3 DNA follows: TGTGCCAGCAGTTTGTCGGGATCGTATGGCTACACCTTC.

This clone has a handful of counts. Distinct nucleotide sequences in the sample also encode this CDR3. The CDR3 region is CASSFGLNTGELFF. The CDR3 DNA is TGTGCCAGCAGTTTTGGACTTAACACCGGGGAGCTGTTTTTT. The chain uses TRBV6-5 and TRBJ2-2; D might be TRBD2 (5 bases). Trimming removed 4 bases at V and 2 bases at J, with 8 bases between. Germline loops: CDR1 MNHEY, CDR2 SVGAGI. CDR3 size: 14 residues.

The chain links TRBV14 to TRBJ1-4; no reliable D call. With 4 bases removed from V and 7 bases from J, the gap between germline ends came to 13 bases. The germline gives CDR1 SGHDN, CDR2 FVKESK. The CDR3 runs to 14 residues. The CDR3 region has the DNA TGTGCCAGCAGCCCACGGAGTTACAGTGAAAAACTGTTTTTT. Amino acids: CASSPRSYSEKLFF.